This T cell receptor beta chain originates from a study of a mutant IDH1 vaccine in newly diagnosed glioma listed by TCRdb under 2021. Turning to the overall study: Vaccination started 4-6 weeks after radiotherapy alone, or was given together with temozolomide cycles in the groups whose treatment included chemotherapy. Of the approximately 34 treated patients, approximately 60% were male and around 40% were female, and a mean age of around 40 years was recorded. Prior to enrollment, standard therapy consisting of radiotherapy alone, temozolomide alone, or radiochemotherapy with temozolomide had been administered to patients, with the combination being received by most patients. The week-35 safety follow-up took place at visit V12, and the week-47 end of study took place at visit V13. Six visits were used for peripheral blood collection: V03 (baseline), V05, V07, V10, V12 and V13. For exploratory analyses, longitudinal TCRB deep sequencing was carried out in 25 treated patients wherever samples were available.

The germline V gene (reference sequence) provides CDR1 LNHDA and CDR2 SQIVND. Its CDR3 holds 13 amino acids, cysteine through phenylalanine. Only the CDR3 DNA is retained, 39 bases long and in frame from the first base. The trim is 7 bases for V and 4 bases for J, with a gap of 13 bases between the germline ends. Findings and caveats that apply to the study as a whole: Across multiple MHC alleles, vaccine-induced immune responses were seen in 90% to 95% of patients. The authors stated that sample limitations prevented analyses of patient blood samples from being reproduced. Availability determined which PBMC samples were chosen for TCRB deep sequencing. No apparent relationship was observed between pseudoprogression and alterations in the top peripheral T cell clonotypes detected by TCRB sequencing.

Reading the label with the study, this specimen's time point is: week 35, safety follow-up. Each vaccine dose, consisting of 300 ug of a 20-mer mutant IDH1 peptide in Montanide, was administered subcutaneously with topical imiquimod. Patients received eight vaccinations in weeks 1, 3, 5, 7, 11, 15, 19 and 23, corresponding to visits V03 through V10. Donors had newly diagnosed WHO grade 3 or 4 IDH1-mutant astrocytomas with loss of nuclear ATRX. The samples were drawn from NOA16, a multicentre, single-arm, open-label phase I trial in Germany that tested a mutant IDH1 peptide vaccine in humans for the first time. Genomic DNA for TCRB sequencing was extracted from EDTA blood using the DNeasy Blood and Tissue Kit. With regard to this clone: Its antigen remains unidentified. No much larger clone is present one base from it, and per-base qualities are unavailable.

The receptor library was made with the immunoSEQ multiplex PCR assay. The hsTCRB Kit was used according to the manufacturer's protocol to amplify rearranged TCR beta chain sequences. Sequencing of TCRB libraries was carried out on an Illumina MiSeq. In the source study's methods: Demultiplexing, trimming and gene mapping were performed with the kit vendor's proprietary platform. Imported from immuneACCESS, the table was reduced by TCRdb to in-frame sequences with V and J called. These copies leave out some clones; in studies compared against another copy, an unresolved V gene accounts for under half, and the cause of the remainder is not known. V and J calls and clone size are those listed in that table; D and trimming were worked out from the DNA. For this sample the table gives fewer than 35,000 clones, of which more than 65% were detected only once. Over 6.5% of the sample is held by the ten biggest clonotypes.

The source is a man aged 45-65 years with glioma. The rearrangement combines TRBV19 with TRBJ1-2, with no confidently assigned D gene. Material: PBMCs, obtained from a glioma patient whose treatment included an IDH1 peptide vaccine. The DNA sequence is TGTGCCAGTAACAGTTTGACTTCCTATGGCTACACCTTC. The translation is CASNSLTSYGYTF. The full variable domain, with segments outside the CDR3 supplied by the reference TRBV19 and TRBJ1-2 proteins, appears as DGGITQSPKYLFRKEGQNVTLSCEQNLNHDAMYWYRQDPGQGLRLIYYSQIVNDFQKGDIAEGYSVSREKKESFPLTVTSAQKNPTAFYLCASNSLTSYGYTFGSGTRLTVV.